The T cell receptor beta chain under discussion was sequenced for a study of T-cell memory formation after mild COVID-19. TCRdb processed the 5' RACE reads anew with MiXCR; each CDR3 protein has one entry. The sample consists of 150,000 or so distinct CDR3 sequences, roughly 14% of them appearing once. This clonotype has a handful of counts. The sequence was collected from an adult woman who had mild COVID-19 (a few samples of this study predate the infection). Cell type and time point are not known. What was sequenced was PBMCs or a T cell subset sorted from them (not recorded which).

CDR3 sequence: CASSKGSLGYEQYF. The CDR3, as DNA: TGTGCCAGCAGTAAGGGGAGCCTGGGCTACGAGCAGTACTTC. The V and J genes are TRBV12-3 or TRBV12-4 and TRBJ2-7, with D possibly called TRBD1 or TRBD2 (5 bases each). The length of the CDR3 is 14 residues. The ends were cut back, 5 bases at V and 3 bases at J, with 14 bases in the middle.